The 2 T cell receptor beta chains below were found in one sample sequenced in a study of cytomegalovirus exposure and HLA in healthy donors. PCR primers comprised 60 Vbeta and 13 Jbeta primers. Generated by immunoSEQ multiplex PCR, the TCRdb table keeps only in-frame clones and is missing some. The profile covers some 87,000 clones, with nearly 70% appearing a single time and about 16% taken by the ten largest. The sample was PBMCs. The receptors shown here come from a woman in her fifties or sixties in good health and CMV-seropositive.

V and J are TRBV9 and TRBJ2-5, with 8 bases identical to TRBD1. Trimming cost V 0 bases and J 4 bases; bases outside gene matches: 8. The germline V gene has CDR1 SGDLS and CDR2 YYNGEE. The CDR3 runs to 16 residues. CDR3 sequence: CASSVDYRGTRETQYF. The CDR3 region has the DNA TGTGCCAGCAGCGTAGACTACAGGGGGACCCGAGAGACCCAGTACTTC. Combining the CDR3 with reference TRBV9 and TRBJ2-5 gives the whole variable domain DSGVTQTPKHLITATGQRVTLRCSPRSGDLSVYWYQQSLDQGLQFLIQYYNGEERAKGNILERFSAQQFPDLHSELNLSSLELGDSALYFCASSVDYRGTRETQYFGPGTRLLVL.

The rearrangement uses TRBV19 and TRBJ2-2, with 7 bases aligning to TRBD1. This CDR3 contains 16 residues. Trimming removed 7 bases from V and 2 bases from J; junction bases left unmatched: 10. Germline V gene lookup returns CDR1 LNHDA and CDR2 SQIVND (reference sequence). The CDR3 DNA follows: TGTGCCAGTATTCCAGAGGGACAGATAAACACCGGGGAGCTGTTTTTT. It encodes CASIPEGQINTGELFF.